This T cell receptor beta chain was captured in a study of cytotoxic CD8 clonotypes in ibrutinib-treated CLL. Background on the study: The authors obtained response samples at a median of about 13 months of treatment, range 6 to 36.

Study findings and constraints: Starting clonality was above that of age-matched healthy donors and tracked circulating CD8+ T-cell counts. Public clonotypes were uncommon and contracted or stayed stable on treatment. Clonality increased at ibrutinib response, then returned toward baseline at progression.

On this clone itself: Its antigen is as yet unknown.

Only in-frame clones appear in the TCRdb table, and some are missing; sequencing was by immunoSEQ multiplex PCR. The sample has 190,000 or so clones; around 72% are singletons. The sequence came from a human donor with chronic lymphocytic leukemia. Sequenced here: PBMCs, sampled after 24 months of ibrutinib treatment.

CDR3 DNA sequence: TGTGCCAGCAAACGGATCGCGGGAGCTGATACGCAGTATTTT. Amino acid sequence: CASKRIAGADTQYF. The chain recombines TRBV27 with TRBJ2-3; the match to TRBD2 covers 7 bases. The CDR3 has 14 amino acids. With 7 bases clipped from V and 6 bases from J, the junction kept 10 bases outside the gene matches. Per the germline V gene, CDR1 is MNHEY and CDR2 is SMNVEV (reference sequence).